This T cell receptor (beta chain) stems from a study of T cell repertoires in cytomegalovirus infection. As for the study in general: Recently identified HLA-C-restricted CMV epitopes and well-studied HLA-B-restricted CMV epitopes were used by the study. Matching HLA type, along with CMV infection, was indicated by public TCR beta signatures.

There are 15 residues in the CDR3. Per germline, CDR1 MNHEY and CDR2 SVGAGI. Trimming took 6 bases from V and 2 from J, leaving 14 bases between them. TCRdb analysed the reads with MiXCR anew, one entry per CDR3 protein. Here the sample spans some 270,000 distinct CDR3 sequences, about 20% being singletons. Only a few counts were recorded for this clonotype. Its antigen is unidentified. Findings and caveats of the study: HLA-C-restricted CMV clonotypes gave the most frequent clonotype in two of eight donors.

The sample here was cultured PBMCs, taken from culture after CMV antigen stimulation. The origin of this receptor is a human donor in good health (CMV status not recorded). Some clones in this sample may be carry-over from other donors' samples. V is TRBV6-5 and J is TRBJ1-5; D ambiguous. CDR3 protein: CASSPELEGNQPQHF. Here the CDR3 DNA reads TGTGCCAGCAGCCCTGAATTGGAGGGCAATCAGCCCCAGCATTTT.